A single sample is the source of the 17 T cell receptor beta chains below, sequenced in a study of cytomegalovirus exposure and HLA in healthy donors. A multiplex PCR was run with 60 Vbeta primers and 13 Jbeta primers. Using immunoSEQ multiplex PCR, the repertoire was profiled, and TCRdb retains in-frame clones only, with some absent. The sample has around 210,000 clones, about 77% seen once. The sequencing sample was made of PBMCs. All receptors come from a boy aged 5-17 years in good health and CMV-seronegative.

The chain carries TRBV7-6 and TRBJ1-2; 8 bases map to TRBD1. CDR1 SGHVS and CDR2 FNYEAQ come from the germline V gene. The V segment lost 3 bases and the J segment 4 bases; nucleotides outside the gene matches: 7. The CDR3 is 15 residues long. The CDR3 DNA is TGTGCCAGCAGCTTGGGCCTCACAGGGGGCTATGGCTACACCTTC. Translating it yields CASSLGLTGGYGYTF.

The chain carries TRBV7-5 and TRBJ1-6. TRBV7-5 has pseudogene status. This CDR3 contains 12 residues. The CDR3 coding sequence is TGTGCCAGAAGCTTAGCCGCTAATCCCCTCCACTTT. Translated, it gives CARSLAANPLHF.

The chain combines TRBV7-9 with TRBJ2-1; 7 nucleotides align to TRBD2. The CDR3 runs to 15 residues. V trimming: 6 bases; J trimming: 1 base; junction bases outside the gene matches: 6. Looked up from germline, CDR1 is SEHNR and CDR2 is FQNEAQ (reference sequence). CDR3 nucleotides: TGTGCCAGCAGTCGGCTAGCGGAGTCCTACAATGAGCAGTTCTTC. Protein sequence: CASSRLAESYNEQFF.

This chain links TRBV7-6 with TRBJ2-3; 10 nucleotides match TRBD2. Germline V gene sequence: CDR1 SGHVS, CDR2 FNYEAQ. This CDR3 spans 15 amino acids. The J segment lost 2 bases and the V segment lost 3 bases, leaving 2 bases of the junction unmatched. The CDR3 region has the DNA TGTGCCAGCAGCTTCGGACTAGCGGTCACAGATACGCAGTATTTT. Its translation is CASSFGLAVTDTQYF.

V and J are TRBV19 and TRBJ1-5; D is perhaps TRBD1 (5 bases). Trimming shortened V by 3 bases and J by 4 bases, and 13 bases separated the two germline ends. In germline, CDR1 is LNHDA, CDR2 SQIVND (reference sequence). CDR3 size: 15 residues. CDR3 in amino acids: CASSIGQGPNQPQHF. CDR3 nucleotide sequence: TGTGCCAGTAGTATCGGGCAGGGCCCAAATCAGCCCCAGCATTTT.

The chain combines TRBV12-5 with TRBJ2-2, with D unresolved. V was cut by 0 bases and J by 6 bases, with 11 bases left in between. Germline values: CDR1 LGHNT, CDR2 FRNRAP. The CDR3 runs to 15 residues. In nucleotides, the CDR3 is TGTGCTAGTGGTTTGGTACGACAATTGTCCGGGGAGCTGTTTTTT. Its translation is CASGLVRQLSGELFF. The full variable domain, rest sourced from reference TRBV12-5 and TRBJ2-2, is DARVTQTPRHKVTEMGQEVTMRCQPILGHNTVFWYRQTMMQGLELLAYFRNRAPLDDSGMPKDRFSAEMPDATLATLKIQPSEPRDSAVYFCASGLVRQLSGELFFGEGSRLTVL.

There are a few counts of this clone. The genes are TRBV11-2 and TRBJ2-7, with 8 bases identical to TRBD1. The CDR3 contains 15 residues. V lost 6 bases to trimming and J lost 0 bases; unmatched junction nucleotides: 7. Germline V gene data show CDR1 as SGHAT and CDR2 as FQNNGV. This CDR3 reads CASSPDRDRSYEQYF. The CDR3 region has the DNA TGTGCCAGCAGTCCGGACAGGGACCGCTCCTACGAGCAGTACTTC.

V is TRBV6-1 and J is TRBJ1-1; the D is unclear. The V gene lost 4 bases and the J gene lost 6 bases, with 12 bases spanning the gap. CDR3 length equals 13 residues. From germline, CDR1 is MNHNS and CDR2 SASEGT. The CDR3 protein is CASSAEGSAEAFF. In DNA form, the CDR3 reads TGTGCCAGCAGTGCAGAGGGTTCGGCTGAAGCTTTCTTT.

J is TRBJ2-5 and V is TRBV30; D uncertain. The J call may be wrong; the DNA end is better matched by TRBJ2-7. The germline CDR1 and CDR2 sequences are GTSNPN and SVGIG (reference sequence). The CDR3 sequence is 11 residues long. The CDR3 region is CAWSVINEQYF. The CDR3 region has the DNA TGTGCCTGGAGTGTAATCAACGAGCAGTACTTC.

This clone occurred a few times. V gene TRBV5-1 combines with J gene TRBJ2-5; 12 bases line up with TRBD2. Trimming removed 4 bases from V and 4 bases from J; junction bases left unmatched: 2. In germline, CDR1 is SGHRS, CDR2 YFSETQ. CDR3 length equals 14 residues. The CDR3 loop is CASSLTSGGETQYF. The DNA of the CDR3 is TGCGCCAGCAGCCTGACTAGCGGGGGAGAGACCCAGTACTTC.

This clone was counted only a few times. The chain joins TRBV6-5 to TRBJ2-3; the D gene is possibly TRBD2 (5 bases). The V gene lost 5 bases and the J gene lost 5 bases, with 11 bases spanning the gap. Germline CDR1 reads MNHEY; CDR2 reads SVGAGI. The CDR3 length is 13 residues. CDR3 sequence reads: CASSATKRDTQYF. The CDR3 region has the DNA TGTGCCAGCAGTGCGACTAAGAGAGATACGCAGTATTTT.

The rearrangement joins TRBV19 to TRBJ2-7; TRBD1 might be the D (5 bases). Germline CDR1 is LNHDA and CDR2 is SQIVND (reference sequence). CDR3 size: 14 residues. The V end lost 5 bases, the J end lost 4 bases, and 15 bases lay between the germline ends. The DNA for the CDR3 is TGTGCCAGTAGTGTCCGACAGCGCCAATACGAGCAGTACTTC. It yields the protein CASSVRQRQYEQYF. The complete variable domain, with remaining parts taken from reference TRBV19 and TRBJ2-7, reads DGGITQSPKYLFRKEGQNVTLSCEQNLNHDAMYWYRQDPGQGLRLIYYSQIVNDFQKGDIAEGYSVSREKKESFPLTVTSAQKNPTAFYLCASSVRQRQYEQYFGPGTRLTVT.

Only one count was recorded for this clone. The V and J genes are TRBV7-9 and TRBJ2-5, with TRBD2 identical over 10 bases. V was pared by 1 base and J by 6 bases, with 8 bases of the junction left unmatched. The CDR3 sequence is 16 residues long. Looked up from germline, CDR1 is SEHNR and CDR2 is FQNEAQ (reference sequence). CDR3 sequence reads: CASSLELAGVKQTQYF. The CDR3 bases are TGTGCCAGCAGCTTAGAGCTAGCGGGAGTAAAACAGACCCAGTACTTC. Supplemented by reference TRBV7-9 and TRBJ2-5, the full variable domain reads DTGVSQNPRHKITKRGQNVTFRCDPISEHNRLYWYRQTLGQGPEFLTYFQNEAQLEKSRLLSDRFSAERPKGSFSTLEIQRTEQGDSAMYLCASSLELAGVKQTQYFGPGTRLLVL.

The V gene is TRBV7-3, the J gene TRBJ2-1; 12 positions agree with TRBD2. Unmatched junction bases numbered 10, after V lost 0 bases and J lost 1 base. CDR1 SGHTA and CDR2 FQGTGA come from the germline V gene. The CDR3 covers 20 residues. The CDR3: CASSLTRELAGGNSYNEQFF. Written as DNA, the CDR3 is TGTGCCAGCAGCTTAACGCGAGAACTAGCGGGGGGAAATTCCTACAATGAGCAGTTCTTC.

This clone was counted once. The chain has TRBV6-6 and TRBJ1-2; 8 bases are a match to TRBD1. Per germline, CDR1 MNHNY and CDR2 SVGAGI (reference sequence). V shed 5 bases, J shed 4 bases, and the junction held 0 bases outside the gene matches. The CDR3 is made up of 12 amino acids. CDR3 nucleotides: TGTGCCAGCAGTACAGGGGGCTATGGCTACACCTTC. It encodes CASSTGGYGYTF.

In DNA form, the CDR3 reads TGTGCCAGCGCTACAGAAATTCGGTCGTGGAACACTGAAGCTTTCTTT. The encoded protein is CASATEIRSWNTEAFF. This chain uses TRBV11-3 with TRBJ1-1; D is undetermined. With 8 bases removed from V and 1 base from J, the gap between germline ends came to 20 bases. Germline V lookup: CDR1 SGHNT, CDR2 YENEEA. The CDR3 has 16 residues.

The V and J genes are TRBV6-1 and TRBJ2-7; perhaps TRBD1 as D (5 bases). The length of the CDR3 is 16 residues. Trimming removed 4 bases at V and 2 bases at J, with 18 bases between. Germline V gene lookup returns CDR1 MNHNS and CDR2 SASEGT. CDR3 DNA sequence: TGTGCCAGCAGTGGGGGCGGTCACAGGCCGACCTACGAGCAGTACTTC. Its protein product is CASSGGGHRPTYEQYF.